This record covers a single T cell receptor beta chain. One end of the junction does not line up with germline, which may come from a read error. Other DNA sequences in the sample encode the same CDR3. This sample was taken from a study of blood T cell repertoires in COVID-19. Looking at the study overall: Collection of acute and convalescent COVID-19 samples took place in the United States, Italy and Spain. In each case, the material was cDNA or gDNA derived from T cells, B-cell-depleted T cells, or PBMCs.

The CDR3 sequence is 15 residues long. The germline CDR1 and CDR2 sequences are SGHRS and YFSETQ. Measured with immunoSEQ multiplex PCR; TCRdb has only the in-frame clones, and not every one. The sample lists 250,000 to 300,000 clones, about 88% occurring once. The age range of participants was 18 to 89 years, with residence in roughly 25 US areas. Clinical histories supplied by participants themselves formed the basis of cohort assignment. Sequenced material: PBMCs or T cells enriched from blood (not recorded which). This sequence was found in a man under 40 with acute COVID-19. This chain links TRBV5-1 with TRBJ2-3; 8 bases match TRBD2. The CDR3 DNA reads TGTGCCAGCAGCTTGCGAGGGACTAGGGGAGATACGCAGTATTTT. Translating it yields CASSLRGTRGDTQYF.